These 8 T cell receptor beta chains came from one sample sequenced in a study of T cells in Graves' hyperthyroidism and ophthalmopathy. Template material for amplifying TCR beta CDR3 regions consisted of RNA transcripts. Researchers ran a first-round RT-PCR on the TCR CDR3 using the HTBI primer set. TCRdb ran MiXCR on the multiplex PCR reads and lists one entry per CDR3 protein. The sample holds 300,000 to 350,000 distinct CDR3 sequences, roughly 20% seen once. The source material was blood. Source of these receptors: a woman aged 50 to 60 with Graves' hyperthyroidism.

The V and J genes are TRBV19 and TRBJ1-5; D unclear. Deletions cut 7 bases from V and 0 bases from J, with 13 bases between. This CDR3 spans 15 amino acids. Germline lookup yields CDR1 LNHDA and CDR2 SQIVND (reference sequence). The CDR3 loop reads CASTVGYNSNQPQHF. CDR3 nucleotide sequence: TGTGCCAGTACCGTAGGGTACAATAGCAATCAGCCCCAGCATTTT.

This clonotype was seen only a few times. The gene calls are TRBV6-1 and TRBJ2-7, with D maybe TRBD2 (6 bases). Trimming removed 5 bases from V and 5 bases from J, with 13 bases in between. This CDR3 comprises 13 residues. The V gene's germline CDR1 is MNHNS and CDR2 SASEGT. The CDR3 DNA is TGTGCCAGCAGTATAGCGGTAGGAAACGAGCAGTACTTC. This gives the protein CASSIAVGNEQYF.

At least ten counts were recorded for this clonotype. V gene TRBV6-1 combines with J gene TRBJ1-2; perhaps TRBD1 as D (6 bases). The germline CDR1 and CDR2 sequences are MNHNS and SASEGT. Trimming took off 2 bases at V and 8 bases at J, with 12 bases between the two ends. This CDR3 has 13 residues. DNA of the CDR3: TGTGCCAGCAGTGAAACAGGGTCCGGCGGCTACACCTTC. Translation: CASSETGSGGYTF.

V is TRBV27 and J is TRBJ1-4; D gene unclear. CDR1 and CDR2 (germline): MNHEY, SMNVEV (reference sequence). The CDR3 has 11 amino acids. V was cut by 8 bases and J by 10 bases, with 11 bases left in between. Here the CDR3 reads CASSTGGKLFF. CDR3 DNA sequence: TGTGCCAGCTCCACCGGCGGAAAACTGTTTTTT.

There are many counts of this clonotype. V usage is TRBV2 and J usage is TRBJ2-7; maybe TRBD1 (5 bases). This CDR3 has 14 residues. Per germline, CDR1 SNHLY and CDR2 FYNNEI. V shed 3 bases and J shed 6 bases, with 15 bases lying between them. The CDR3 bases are TGTGCCAGCAGTGATAGGACACCTTTCGTCGAGCAGTACTTC. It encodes CASSDRTPFVEQYF.

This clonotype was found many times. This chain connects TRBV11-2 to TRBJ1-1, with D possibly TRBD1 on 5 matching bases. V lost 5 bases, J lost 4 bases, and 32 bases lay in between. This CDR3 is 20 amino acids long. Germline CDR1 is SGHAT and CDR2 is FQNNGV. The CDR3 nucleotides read TGTGCCAGCAGCCCCCTGATCCCGTCTTCAGGGAGGGCTCGTGGCACTGAAGCTTTCTTT. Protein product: CASSPLIPSSGRARGTEAFF. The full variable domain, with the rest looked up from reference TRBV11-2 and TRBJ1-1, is EAGVAQSPRYKIIEKRQSVAFWCNPISGHATLYWYQQILGQGPKLLIQFQNNGVVDDSQLPKDRFSAERLKGVDSTLKIQPAKLEDSAVYLCASSPLIPSSGRARGTEAFFGQGTRLTVV.

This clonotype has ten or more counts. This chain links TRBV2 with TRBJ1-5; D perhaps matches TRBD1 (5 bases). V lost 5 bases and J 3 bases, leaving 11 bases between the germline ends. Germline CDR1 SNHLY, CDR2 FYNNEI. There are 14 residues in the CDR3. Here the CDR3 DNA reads TGTGCCAGCAGTTACCGGGGGGTCAATCAGCCCCAGCATTTT. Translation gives CASSYRGVNQPQHF.

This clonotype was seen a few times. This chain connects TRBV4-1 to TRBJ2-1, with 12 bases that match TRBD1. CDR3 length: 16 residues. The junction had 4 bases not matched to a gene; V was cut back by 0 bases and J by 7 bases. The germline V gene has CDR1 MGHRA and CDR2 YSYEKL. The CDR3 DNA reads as TGCGCCAGCAGCCAAGACCCGGGACAGGGGGCAAATGAGCAGTTCTTC. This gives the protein CASSQDPGQGANEQFF.